This T cell receptor (beta chain) originates from a study of blood T cell repertoires in COVID-19. Whole-study context: Material from acute and convalescent COVID-19 was sourced from the United States, Italy and Spain. PBMCs, B-cell-depleted T cells, or T cells were the source of the cDNA or gDNA that made up the material.

In the study's own analysis: Amplification with reference gene primers provided the estimates of nucleated cell counts. Using immunoSEQ multiplex PCR, the repertoire was profiled, and TCRdb retains in-frame clones only, with some absent. V and J calls and clone size come straight from that table; D and trimming were deduced from the DNA. The data contain about 340,000 clones, approximately 82% of them singletons. V was clipped by 5 bases and J by 6 bases, with 8 bases between them. CDR3 size: 12 residues. Germline values: CDR1 KGHSH, CDR2 LQKENI. The clonotype originates from a man in his thirties or forties with active or convalescent COVID-19. The chain is built from TRBV18 and TRBJ1-5; no clear D gene. The sequenced material came from peripheral blood. The chain's CDR3 is CASSTRGQPQHF. CDR3 in DNA: TGTGCCAGCTCAACACGAGGTCAGCCCCAGCATTTT.